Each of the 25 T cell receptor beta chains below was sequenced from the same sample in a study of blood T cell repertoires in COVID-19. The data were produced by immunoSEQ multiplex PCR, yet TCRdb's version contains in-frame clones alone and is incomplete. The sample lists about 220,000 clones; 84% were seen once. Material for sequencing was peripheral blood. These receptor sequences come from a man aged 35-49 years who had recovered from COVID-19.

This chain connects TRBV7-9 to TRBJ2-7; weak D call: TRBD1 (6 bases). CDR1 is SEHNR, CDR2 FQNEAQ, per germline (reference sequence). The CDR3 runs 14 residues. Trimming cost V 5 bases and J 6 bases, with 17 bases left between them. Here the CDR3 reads CASSPRAGATEQYF. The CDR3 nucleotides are TGTGCCAGCAGCCCCCGGGCAGGGGCGACCGAGCAGTACTTC.

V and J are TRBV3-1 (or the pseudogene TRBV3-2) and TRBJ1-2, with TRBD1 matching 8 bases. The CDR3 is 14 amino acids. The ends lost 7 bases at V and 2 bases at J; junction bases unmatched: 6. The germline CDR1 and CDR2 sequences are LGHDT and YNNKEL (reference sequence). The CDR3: CASTIRDRNYGYTF. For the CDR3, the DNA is TGTGCCAGCACCATCCGGGACAGGAACTATGGCTACACCTTC.

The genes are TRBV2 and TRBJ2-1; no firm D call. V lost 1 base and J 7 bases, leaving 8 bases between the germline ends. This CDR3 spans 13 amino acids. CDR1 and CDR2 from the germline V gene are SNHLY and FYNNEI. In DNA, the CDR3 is TGTGCCAGCAGTGAAGTGGTCGGGAATGAGCAGTTCTTC. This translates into CASSEVVGNEQFF.

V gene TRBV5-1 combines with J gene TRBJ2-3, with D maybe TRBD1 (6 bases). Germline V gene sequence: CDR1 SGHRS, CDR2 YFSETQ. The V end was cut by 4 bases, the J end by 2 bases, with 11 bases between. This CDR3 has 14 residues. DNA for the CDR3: TGCGCCAGCAGCGGGGACACGAACACAGATACGCAGTATTTT. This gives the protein CASSGDTNTDTQYF.

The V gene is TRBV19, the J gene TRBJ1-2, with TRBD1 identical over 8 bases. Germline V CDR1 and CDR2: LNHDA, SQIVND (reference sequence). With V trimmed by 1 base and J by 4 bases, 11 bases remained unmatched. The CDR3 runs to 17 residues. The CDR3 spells CASSIAAGTGLLYGYTF. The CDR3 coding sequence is TGTGCCAGTAGTATAGCCGCCGGGACAGGACTTCTCTATGGCTACACCTTC.

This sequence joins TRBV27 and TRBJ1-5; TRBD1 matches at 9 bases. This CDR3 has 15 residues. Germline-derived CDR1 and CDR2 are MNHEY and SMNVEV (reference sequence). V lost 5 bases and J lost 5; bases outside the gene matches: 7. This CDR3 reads CASSPRTGVDQPQHF. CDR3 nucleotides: TGTGCCAGCAGTCCAAGGACAGGGGTCGATCAGCCCCAGCATTTT.

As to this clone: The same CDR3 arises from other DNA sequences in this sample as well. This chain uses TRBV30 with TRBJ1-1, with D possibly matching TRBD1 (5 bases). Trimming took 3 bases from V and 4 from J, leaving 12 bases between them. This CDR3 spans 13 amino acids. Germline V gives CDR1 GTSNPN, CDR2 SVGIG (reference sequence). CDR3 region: CAWSISGGTEAFF. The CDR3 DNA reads TGTGCCTGGAGCATATCCGGGGGCACTGAAGCTTTCTTT.

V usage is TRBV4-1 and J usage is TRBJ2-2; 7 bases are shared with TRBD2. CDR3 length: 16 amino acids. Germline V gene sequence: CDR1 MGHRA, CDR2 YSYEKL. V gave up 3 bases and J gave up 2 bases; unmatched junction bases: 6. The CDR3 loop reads CASSHLTGLNTGELFF. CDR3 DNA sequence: TGCGCCAGCAGCCACCTTACGGGACTAAACACCGGGGAGCTGTTTTTT.

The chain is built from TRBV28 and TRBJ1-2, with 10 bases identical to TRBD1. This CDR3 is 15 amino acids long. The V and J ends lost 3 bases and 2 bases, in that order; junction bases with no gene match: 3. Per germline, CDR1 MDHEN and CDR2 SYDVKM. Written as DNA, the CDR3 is TGTGCCAGCAGTTTTCCGGGACAGGGGAACTATGGCTACACCTTC. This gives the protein CASSFPGQGNYGYTF.

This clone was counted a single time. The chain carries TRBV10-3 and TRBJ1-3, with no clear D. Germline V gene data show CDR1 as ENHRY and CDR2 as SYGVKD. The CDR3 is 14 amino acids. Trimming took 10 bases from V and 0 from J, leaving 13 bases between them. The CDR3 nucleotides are TGTGCCAGTCATGGCGGGGACTCTGGAAACACCATATATTTT. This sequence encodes CASHGGDSGNTIYF.

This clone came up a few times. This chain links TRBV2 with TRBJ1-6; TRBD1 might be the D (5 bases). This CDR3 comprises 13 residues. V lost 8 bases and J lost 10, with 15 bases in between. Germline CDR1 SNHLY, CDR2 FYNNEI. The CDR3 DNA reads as TGTGCCAGCCGGGGGGGTTTAGAATCACCCCTCCACTTT. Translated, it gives CASRGGLESPLHF. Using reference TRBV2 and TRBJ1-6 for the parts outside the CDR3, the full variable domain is EPEVTQTPSHQVTQMGQEVILRCVPISNHLYFYWYRQILGQKVEFLVSFYNNEISEKSEIFDDQFSVERPDGSNFTLKIRSTKLEDSAMYFCASRGGLESPLHFGNGTRLTVT.

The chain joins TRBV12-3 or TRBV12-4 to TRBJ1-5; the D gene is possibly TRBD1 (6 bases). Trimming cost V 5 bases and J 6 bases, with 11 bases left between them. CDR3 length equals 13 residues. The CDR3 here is CASSAQGGQPQHF. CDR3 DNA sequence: TGTGCCAGCAGTGCACAGGGCGGTCAGCCCCAGCATTTT.

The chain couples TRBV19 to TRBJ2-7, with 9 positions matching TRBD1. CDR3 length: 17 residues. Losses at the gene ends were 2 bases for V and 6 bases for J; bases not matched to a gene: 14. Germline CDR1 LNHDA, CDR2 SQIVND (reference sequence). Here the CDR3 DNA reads TGTGCCAGTAGTATAAATCTAGTGGGACAGGGCCGCGGCGAGCAGTACTTC. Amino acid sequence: CASSINLVGQGRGEQYF.

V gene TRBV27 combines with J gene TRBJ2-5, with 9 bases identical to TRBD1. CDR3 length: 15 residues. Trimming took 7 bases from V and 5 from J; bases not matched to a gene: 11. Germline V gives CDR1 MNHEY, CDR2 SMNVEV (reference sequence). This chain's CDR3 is CASNQGQGRGETQYF. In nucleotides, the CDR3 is TGTGCCAGCAATCAAGGACAGGGGAGAGGCGAGACCCAGTACTTC.

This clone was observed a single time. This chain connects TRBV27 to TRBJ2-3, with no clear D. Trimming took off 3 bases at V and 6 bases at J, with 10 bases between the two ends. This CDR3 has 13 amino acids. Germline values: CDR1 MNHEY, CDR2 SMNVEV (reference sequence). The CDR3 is CASSFREWDTQYF. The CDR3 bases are TGTGCCAGCAGTTTTCGAGAATGGGATACGCAGTATTTT.

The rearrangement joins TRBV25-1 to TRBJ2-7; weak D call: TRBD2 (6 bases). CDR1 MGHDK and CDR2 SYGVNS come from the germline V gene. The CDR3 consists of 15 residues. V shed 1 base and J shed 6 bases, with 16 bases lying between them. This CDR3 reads CASSESGVGLIEQYF. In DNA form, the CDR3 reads TGTGCCAGCAGTGAATCGGGGGTGGGGCTAATCGAGCAGTACTTC.

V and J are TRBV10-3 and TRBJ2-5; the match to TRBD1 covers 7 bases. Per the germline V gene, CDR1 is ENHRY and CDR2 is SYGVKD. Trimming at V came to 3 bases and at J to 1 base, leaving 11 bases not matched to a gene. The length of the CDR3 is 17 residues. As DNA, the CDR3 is TGTGCCATCAGTGACTCCCCCGACAGGGAGATCCAAGAGACCCAGTACTTC. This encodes CAISDSPDREIQETQYF.

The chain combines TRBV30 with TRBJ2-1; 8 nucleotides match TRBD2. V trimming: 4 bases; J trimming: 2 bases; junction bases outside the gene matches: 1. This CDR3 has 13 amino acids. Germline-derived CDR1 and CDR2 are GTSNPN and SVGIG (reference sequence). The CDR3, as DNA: TGTGCCTGGACTAGCGGGCCCTACAATGAGCAGTTCTTC. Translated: CAWTSGPYNEQFF.

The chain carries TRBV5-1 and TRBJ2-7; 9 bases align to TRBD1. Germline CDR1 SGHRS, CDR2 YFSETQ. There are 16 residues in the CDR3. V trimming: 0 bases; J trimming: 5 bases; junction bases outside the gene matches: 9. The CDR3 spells CASSLADPTGGDEQYF. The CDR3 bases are TGCGCCAGCAGCTTGGCCGATCCCACAGGGGGCGACGAGCAGTACTTC.

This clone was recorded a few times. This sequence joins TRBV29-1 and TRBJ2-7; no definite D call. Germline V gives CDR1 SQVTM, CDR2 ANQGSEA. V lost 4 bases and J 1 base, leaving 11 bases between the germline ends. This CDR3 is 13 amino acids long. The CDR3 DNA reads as TGCAGCGTTGGCCTAAGTAGTTCCTACGAGCAGTACTTC. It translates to CSVGLSSSYEQYF.

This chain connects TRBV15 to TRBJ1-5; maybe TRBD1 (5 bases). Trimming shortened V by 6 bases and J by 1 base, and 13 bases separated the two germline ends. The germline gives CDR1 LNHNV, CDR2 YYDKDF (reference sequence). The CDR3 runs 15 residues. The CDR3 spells CATSQGIGSNQPQHF. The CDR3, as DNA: TGTGCCACCAGTCAGGGAATCGGAAGCAATCAGCCCCAGCATTTT.

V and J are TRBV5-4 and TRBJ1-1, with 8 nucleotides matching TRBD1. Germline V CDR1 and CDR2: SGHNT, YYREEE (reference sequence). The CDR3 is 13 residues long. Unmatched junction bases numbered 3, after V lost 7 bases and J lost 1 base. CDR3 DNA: TGTGCCAGCCGACAGGGGCGGAACACTGAAGCTTTCTTT. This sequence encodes CASRQGRNTEAFF.

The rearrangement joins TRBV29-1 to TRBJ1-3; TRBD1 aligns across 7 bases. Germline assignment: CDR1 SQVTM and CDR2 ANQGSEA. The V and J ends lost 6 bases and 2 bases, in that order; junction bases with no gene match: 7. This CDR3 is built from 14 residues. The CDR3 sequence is CSVSSRGTGNTIYF. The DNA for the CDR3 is TGCAGCGTATCTTCCAGGGGGACTGGAAACACCATATATTTT.

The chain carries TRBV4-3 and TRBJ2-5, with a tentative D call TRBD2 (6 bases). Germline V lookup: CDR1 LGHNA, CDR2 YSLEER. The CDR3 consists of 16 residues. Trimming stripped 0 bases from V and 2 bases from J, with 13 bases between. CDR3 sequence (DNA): TGCGCCAGCAGCCAAGACTATGAGGGAGGTCAAGAGACCCAGTACTTC. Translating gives CASSQDYEGGQETQYF.

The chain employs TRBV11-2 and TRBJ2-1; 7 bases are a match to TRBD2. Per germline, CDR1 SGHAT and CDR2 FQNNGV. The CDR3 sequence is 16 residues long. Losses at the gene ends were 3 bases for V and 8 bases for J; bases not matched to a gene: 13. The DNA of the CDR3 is TGTGCCAGCAGCTTTTTTAACCCGGGGGGTCGTTATGAGCAGTTCTTC. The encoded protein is CASSFFNPGGRYEQFF. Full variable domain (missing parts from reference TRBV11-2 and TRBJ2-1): EAGVAQSPRYKIIEKRQSVAFWCNPISGHATLYWYQQILGQGPKLLIQFQNNGVVDDSQLPKDRFSAERLKGVDSTLKIQPAKLEDSAVYLCASSFFNPGGRYEQFFGPGTRLTVL.